Each of the 21 T cell receptor beta chains below was sequenced from the same sample in a study of cytotoxic CD8 clonotypes in ibrutinib-treated CLL. Some clones are missing from TCRdb's copy, which holds only in-frame ones; the method was immunoSEQ multiplex PCR. The table records around 70,000 clones, 90% of them present only once. This material consisted of PBMCs, taken after 12 months of ibrutinib treatment. The receptors come from a human donor with chronic lymphocytic leukemia.

The chain links TRBV27 to TRBJ1-5; 8 nucleotides match TRBD1. J was trimmed by 0 bases and V by 3 bases; bases with no gene match: 10. Germline assignment: CDR1 MNHEY and CDR2 SMNVEV (reference sequence). This CDR3 comprises 18 residues. Here the CDR3 reads CASSFDGQGTYSNQPQHF. In nucleotides, the CDR3 is TGTGCCAGCAGTTTTGACGGACAGGGAACATATAGCAATCAGCCCCAGCATTTT.

The rearrangement uses TRBV19 and TRBJ2-3; D may be TRBD1 (5 bases). The CDR3 runs to 13 residues. CDR1 and CDR2 (germline): LNHDA, SQIVND (reference sequence). V lost 4 bases and J 8 bases, leaving 13 bases between the germline ends. The CDR3 loop is CASSTGNLVTQYF. CDR3 DNA: TGTGCCAGTAGTACAGGGAATTTGGTTACGCAGTATTTT.

The DNA of the CDR3 is TGTGCCAGCAGTTTTTTTAGCGGGAGGGAAGAGACCCAGTACTTC. It specifies CASSFFSGREETQYF. V is TRBV27 and J is TRBJ2-5, with TRBD2 identical over 11 bases. The length of the CDR3 is 15 residues. Per the germline V gene, CDR1 is MNHEY and CDR2 is SMNVEV (reference sequence). The trim removed 3 bases at V and 3 bases at J, leaving 3 bases unmatched.

J is TRBJ2-7 and V is TRBV30; no reliable D call. V was pared by 0 bases and J by 6 bases, with 15 bases between. The CDR3 sequence is 14 residues long. The germline V gene encodes CDR1 GTSNPN and CDR2 SVGIG (reference sequence). The CDR3 DNA reads TGTGCCTGGAGTGTACGCCTCCGTAAGCTCGAGCAGTACTTC. Its protein product is CAWSVRLRKLEQYF. Combining the CDR3 with reference TRBV30 and TRBJ2-7 gives the whole variable domain SQTIHQWPATLVQPVGSPLSLECTVEGTSNPNLYWYRQAAGRGLQLLFYSVGIGQISSEVPQNLSASRPQDRQFILSSKKLLLSDSGFYLCAWSVRLRKLEQYFGPGTRLTVT.

The genes are TRBV11-2 and TRBJ2-1; D is perhaps TRBD1 or TRBD2 (5 bases each). Germline V gene sequence: CDR1 SGHAT, CDR2 FQNNGV. Trimming took off 6 bases at V and 12 bases at J, with 24 bases between the two ends. The length of the CDR3 is 15 residues. Here the CDR3 reads CASSFIGDVSYGQFF. The CDR3 nucleotides are TGTGCCAGCAGTTTTATAGGGGACGTCTCTTATGGGCAGTTCTTC.

In the case of this clone: Sequence at one end of the junction differs from germline and may be a read error. The chain carries TRBV7-6 and TRBJ1-4; D gene uncertain. Germline values: CDR1 SGHVS, CDR2 FNYEAQ. The CDR3 is 9 amino acids. Here the CDR3 DNA reads TGTGCCAGCAGCTTAGTGGGCAGATTT. Its translation is CASSLVGRF.

The CDR3 sequence is CASSQRGRGSEKLFF. The CDR3 bases are TGTGCCAGCAGCCAAAGAGGCAGGGGTAGTGAAAAACTGTTTTTT. J is TRBJ1-4 and V is TRBV7-9; tentatively, D is TRBD1 (6 bases). This CDR3 spans 15 amino acids. With 5 bases removed from V and 7 bases from J, the gap between germline ends came to 17 bases. The germline V gene encodes CDR1 SEHNR and CDR2 FQNEAQ (reference sequence).

V usage is TRBV30 and J usage is TRBJ1-1; D unclear. Germline V lookup: CDR1 GTSNPN, CDR2 SVGIG (reference sequence). The CDR3 runs to 13 residues. V was clipped by 3 bases and J by 3 bases, with 11 bases between them. DNA of the CDR3: TGTGCCTGGAGACCCCAGGTTCACACTGAAGCTTTCTTT. Translating it yields CAWRPQVHTEAFF.

This chain links TRBV10-1 with TRBJ1-1; 10 bases match TRBD1. Trimming cost V 3 bases and J 5 bases; bases outside gene matches: 9. The CDR3 spans 16 residues. CDR1 is WNHNN and CDR2 is SYGVQD in the germline V gene (reference sequence). CDR3 protein: CASSDPRDRGGTEAFF. The CDR3 nucleotides are TGCGCCAGCAGTGACCCACGGGACAGGGGTGGGACTGAAGCTTTCTTT.

The table lists this clone with a few counts. CDR3 in amino acids: CASSFEGDHQPQHF. In nucleotides, the CDR3 is TGTGCCAGCAGTTTTGAGGGGGATCATCAGCCCCAGCATTTT. The genes are TRBV28 and TRBJ1-5; TRBD1 is a possible D gene (6 bases). The CDR3 spans 14 residues. V lost 3 bases, J lost 5 bases, and 11 bases lay in between. Germline CDR1 MDHEN, CDR2 SYDVKM.

This rearrangement joins TRBV5-6 to TRBJ1-5; TRBD1 matches at 8 bases. The CDR3 has 14 amino acids. Germline lookup yields CDR1 SGHDT and CDR2 YYEEEE. The V gene end was trimmed by 3 bases and the J gene end by 2 bases; junction bases not matched to a gene: 1. As DNA, the CDR3 is TGTGCCAGCAGCTCGACAGGGGGCAATCAGCCCCAGCATTTT. Encoded protein: CASSSTGGNQPQHF.

This sequence joins TRBV18 and TRBJ1-1; D uncertain. Trimming removed 6 bases at V and 5 bases at J, with 13 bases between. Germline assignment: CDR1 KGHSH and CDR2 LQKENI. The CDR3 sequence is 13 residues long. DNA of the CDR3: TGTGCCAGCTCCGTAGGCGGGGAGACTGAAGCTTTCTTT. Translation: CASSVGGETEAFF.

This chain joins TRBV19 and TRBJ1-5, with D maybe TRBD1 (5 bases). CDR1 and CDR2 (germline): LNHDA, SQIVND (reference sequence). V lost 2 bases and J lost 1, with 12 bases in between. The CDR3 has 16 residues. The CDR3 loop is CASSIKQVWSNQPQHF. CDR3 sequence (DNA): TGTGCCAGTAGTATAAAACAGGTTTGGAGCAATCAGCCCCAGCATTTT.

This clone was found a few times. The chain combines TRBV7-6 with TRBJ1-2; D not resolved. This CDR3 is built from 13 residues. The V end was cut by 1 base, the J end by 8 bases, with 11 bases between. From germline, CDR1 is SGHVS and CDR2 FNYEAQ. CDR3 sequence (DNA): TGTGCCAGCAGCTTAGAGTTGCGGAGGGGCTACACCTTC. Translation gives CASSLELRRGYTF.

This chain connects TRBV30 to TRBJ1-2; no clear D gene. The CDR3 has 13 residues. V shed 0 bases and J shed 0 bases, with 5 bases lying between them. Germline V gives CDR1 GTSNPN, CDR2 SVGIG (reference sequence). In DNA, the CDR3 is TGTGCCTGGAGTGTAGAAGCTAACTATGGCTACACCTTC. Protein product: CAWSVEANYGYTF.

The gene calls are TRBV5-4 and TRBJ2-5; 8 bases align to TRBD2. This CDR3 is built from 14 residues. Germline V gene sequence: CDR1 SGHNT, CDR2 YYREEE (reference sequence). V lost 0 bases to trimming and J lost 7 bases; unmatched junction nucleotides: 5. The CDR3 DNA reads as TGTGCCAGCAGCTTGGATAGTCTAGCGGGGACCCAGTACTTC. Encoded protein: CASSLDSLAGTQYF.

The chain couples TRBV28 to TRBJ2-7; D is perhaps TRBD2 (5 bases). The CDR3 loop spans 14 amino acids. The germline V and J ends were trimmed by 6 bases and 4 bases, with 16 bases remaining between them. Germline lookup yields CDR1 MDHEN and CDR2 SYDVKM. This CDR3 is CASRRVGLAYEQYF. In DNA, the CDR3 is TGTGCCAGCAGAAGAGTGGGTCTAGCTTACGAGCAGTACTTC.

The V call is TRBV7-3, the J call TRBJ1-2; D might be TRBD1 (5 bases). Germline V gene data show CDR1 as SGHTA and CDR2 as FQGTGA. V was shortened by 5 bases and J by 4 bases, with 14 bases between the two germline ends. The CDR3 is 14 amino acids. CDR3 DNA sequence: TGTGCCAGCAGCCCCAACGGGGGGACCTATGGCTACACCTTC. Protein: CASSPNGGTYGYTF. Full variable domain (remainder filled in from reference TRBV7-3 and TRBJ1-2): GAGVSQTPSNKVTEKGKYVELRCDPISGHTALYWYRQSLGQGPEFLIYFQGTGAADDSGLPNDRFFAVRPEGSVSTLKIQRTERGDSAVYLCASSPNGGTYGYTFGSGTRLTVV.

This chain uses TRBV11-2 with TRBJ2-3; D gene uncertain. CDR3 length equals 14 residues. The germline gives CDR1 SGHAT, CDR2 FQNNGV. V was cut by 0 bases and J by 2 bases, with 6 bases left in between. CDR3 coding DNA: TGTGCCAGCAGCTTAGACTGGACCACAGATACGCAGTATTTT. It specifies CASSLDWTTDTQYF.

The chain is built from TRBV7-3 and TRBJ2-5; D gene ambiguous. CDR3 length: 13 amino acids. Germline lookup yields CDR1 SGHTA and CDR2 FQGTGA. V was cut by 1 base and J by 2 bases, with 5 bases left in between. In DNA form, the CDR3 reads TGTGCCAGCAGCTTAATGCGGCAAGAGACCCAGTACTTC. This gives the protein CASSLMRQETQYF.

The chain joins TRBV9 to TRBJ2-3; D could derive from TRBD1 or TRBD2 (5 bases each). Deletions cut 1 base from V and 4 bases from J, with 19 bases between. This CDR3 comprises 17 residues. Germline-derived CDR1 and CDR2 are SGDLS and YYNGEE. The CDR3 sequence: CASSVRPSRGWADTQYF. The CDR3 DNA reads TGTGCCAGCAGCGTAAGGCCCTCGAGGGGATGGGCAGATACGCAGTATTTT.